A single T cell receptor (beta chain) is shown here with its context. What it binds is unknown. The entry originates in a study of somatic mutations in cytotoxic T cells in rheumatoid arthritis. Looking at the study overall: After diagnosis, patient blood (about 30 ml EDTA) was drawn right away, before any treatment was given. Certain V beta antibody-stained T-cell populations, V beta1+ cells sequenced for TCRB among them, were flow-sorted to nearly 100% purity.

Whole-study findings and limits: Compared with age-matched healthy controls, rheumatoid arthritis patients did not differ significantly in CD8+ T-cell clonality.

The assay was immunoSEQ multiplex PCR, and TCRdb's table has in-frame clones only and misses some. This sample has roughly 16,000 clones, with around 80% found just once. The specimen was CD8+ T cells sorted from blood. This TCR came from a woman aged 50 to 60 with rheumatoid arthritis.

For the CDR3, the DNA is TGTGCCAGTAGTGTCAACAGGTCCCCCCTCCACTTT. Its protein product is CASSVNRSPLHF. V is TRBV19 and J is TRBJ1-6; possibly TRBD1 for D (5 bases). Between the trimmed V and J ends, which lost 5 bases and 13 bases, there was a span of 12 bases. The CDR3 has 12 amino acids. Germline V CDR1 and CDR2: LNHDA, SQIVND (reference sequence). Variable domain in full (rest from reference TRBV19 and TRBJ1-6): DGGITQSPKYLFRKEGQNVTLSCEQNLNHDAMYWYRQDPGQGLRLIYYSQIVNDFQKGDIAEGYSVSREKKESFPLTVTSAQKNPTAFYLCASSVNRSPLHFGNGTRLTVT.